The source of this T cell receptor (beta chain) is a study of blood T cell repertoires in COVID-19. Overall study: PBMCs, B-cell-depleted T cells, or T cells provided the cDNA or gDNA that made up the material.

V was cut by 6 bases and J by 10 bases, with 13 bases left in between. CDR1 LNHDA and CDR2 SQIVND come from the germline V gene (reference sequence). The CDR3 has 13 residues. Authors' analysis steps: How many nucleated cells were present was estimated from reference gene primer amplification. Generated by immunoSEQ multiplex PCR, the TCRdb table keeps only in-frame clones and is missing some. V and J calls and clone size follow that table, whereas D and trimming were derived from the DNA. The sample shows roughly 400,000 clones, roughly 90% of them seen only once. V gene TRBV19 combines with J gene TRBJ1-6; the D gene is possibly TRBD1 (5 bases). The sequenced sample consisted of PBMCs or T cells enriched from blood (not recorded which). This receptor was obtained from a middle-aged woman with acute COVID-19. Here the CDR3 reads CASRGVVESPLHF. The CDR3, as DNA: TGTGCCAGTAGAGGGGTCGTAGAATCACCCCTCCACTTT.